Each of the 16 T cell receptor beta chains below was sequenced from the same sample in a study of early T cells in non-severe SARS-CoV-2 infection. Each CDR3 protein is one row after TCRdb ran MiXCR on the 5' RACE reads. This sample has some 50,000 distinct CDR3 sequences, with about 4.2% found just once. Sequencing was performed on whole blood. These TCRs come from an adult who was a healthcare worker with PCR-confirmed SARS-CoV-2 infection or an uninfected control (not recorded which).

This clonotype was seen repeatedly, ten times or more. The V and J genes are TRBV6-4 and TRBJ2-3, with D possibly being TRBD1 (5 bases). V was cut by 2 bases and J by 4 bases, with 13 bases left in between. Germline V gene lookup returns CDR1 MRHNA and CDR2 SNTAGT. This CDR3 is built from 15 residues. The CDR3 DNA reads as TGTGCCAGCAGTGACACCACGGTAGGGGCAGATACGCAGTATTTT. Translation: CASSDTTVGADTQYF.

This clonotype was recorded a few times. The J gene is TRBJ2-7, the V gene TRBV30; D possibly uses TRBD1 or TRBD2 (5 bases each). This CDR3 is built from 13 residues. CDR1 and CDR2 from the germline V gene are GTSNPN and SVGIG (reference sequence). Trimming stripped 0 bases from V and 9 bases from J, with 15 bases between. CDR3 protein: CAWSVGGSARQYF. The CDR3 bases are TGTGCCTGGAGTGTTGGGGGATCGGCCAGGCAGTACTTC.

This clonotype was found a few times. The gene calls are TRBV4-3 and TRBJ2-7; TRBD1 matches at 11 bases. The CDR3 is 15 residues long. Germline V gives CDR1 LGHNA, CDR2 YSLEER. V lost 3 bases and J lost 6; bases outside the gene matches: 7. The CDR3 DNA follows: TGCGCCAGCAGCCAGACTTGGACAGGGGGCTCCGAGCAGTACTTC. It yields the protein CASSQTWTGGSEQYF.

This clonotype was detected a few times. The chain employs TRBV3-1 and TRBJ2-2; D is uncertain. V gave up 5 bases and J gave up 2 bases, with 0 bases separating them. Germline V lookup: CDR1 LGHDT, CDR2 YNNKEL (reference sequence). This CDR3 is 11 amino acids long. The DNA for the CDR3 is TGTGCCAGCAGCAACACCGGGGAGCTGTTTTTT. This encodes CASSNTGELFF.

This clonotype was found many times. The chain couples TRBV2 to TRBJ1-5, with 11 positions matching TRBD1. Germline CDR1 and CDR2: SNHLY and FYNNEI. This CDR3 is 14 amino acids long. V shed 8 bases, J shed 7 bases, and the junction held 7 bases outside the gene matches. CDR3: CASAGTGGDQPQHF. DNA of the CDR3: TGTGCCAGCGCGGGGACAGGGGGTGACCAGCCCCAGCATTTT. The complete variable domain, with remaining parts taken from reference TRBV2 and TRBJ1-5, reads EPEVTQTPSHQVTQMGQEVILRCVPISNHLYFYWYRQILGQKVEFLVSFYNNEISEKSEIFDDQFSVERPDGSNFTLKIRSTKLEDSAMYFCASAGTGGDQPQHFGDGTRLSIL.

The chain recombines TRBV20-1 with TRBJ2-3; 9 bases align to TRBD2. V lost 6 bases to trimming and J lost 4 bases; unmatched junction nucleotides: 8. Germline V lookup: CDR1 DFQATT, CDR2 SNEGSKA (reference sequence). This CDR3 region has 14 residues. The CDR3 here is CSAVAGARADTQYF. The CDR3, as DNA: TGCAGTGCAGTAGCGGGAGCCAGGGCAGATACGCAGTATTTT.

This clonotype was observed at least ten times. V gene TRBV7-3 combines with J gene TRBJ2-1; 9 bases fit TRBD1. The CDR3 length is 16 residues. V shed 4 bases and J 5 bases; nucleotides not matched to a gene: 9. Germline V CDR1 and CDR2: SGHTA, FQGTGA. CDR3 sequence (DNA): TGTGCCAGCAGCTCCGTGGGGGACAGGGTCAACAATGAGCAGTTCTTC. Translation: CASSSVGDRVNNEQFF.

This clonotype was recorded many times. The chain is built from TRBV29-1 and TRBJ1-2; 8 nucleotides agree with TRBD1. CDR1 SQVTM and CDR2 ANQGSEA come from the germline V gene. V gave up 5 bases and J gave up 7 bases; unmatched junction bases: 6. This CDR3 is built from 12 residues. The CDR3 protein is CSVQTGATGYTF. DNA for the CDR3: TGCAGCGTTCAGACAGGGGCTACTGGCTACACCTTC. Supplemented by reference TRBV29-1 and TRBJ1-2, the full variable domain reads SAVISQKPSRDICQRGTSLTIQCQVDSQVTMMFWYRQQPGQSLTLIATANQGSEATYESGFVIDKFPISRPNLTFSTLTVSNMSPEDSSIYLCSVQTGATGYTFGSGTRLTVV.

Comments on this clonotype: A single base separates this from a much larger clone, so it may be a read error. The chain joins TRBV7-2 to TRBJ2-3, with no clear D. The CDR3 sequence is 13 residues long. Germline V gives CDR1 SGHTA, CDR2 FQGNSA. V shed 4 bases and J shed 4 bases, with 9 bases lying between them. CDR3 nucleotide sequence: TGTGCCAGCAGCTACCCGAATGCAGATACGCAGTATTTT. As protein: CASSYPNADTQYF.

There are many counts of this clonotype. V and J are TRBV19 and TRBJ2-7, with 14 bases that match TRBD2. In germline, CDR1 is LNHDA, CDR2 SQIVND (reference sequence). V lost 11 bases, J lost 2 bases, and 17 bases stayed unmatched. The CDR3 consists of 18 residues. The CDR3 nucleotides are TGTGCCCCCCCAAATCGGGGACTAGCGGGGGAAAGCACCTACGAGCAGTACTTC. Its translation: CAPPNRGLAGESTYEQYF.

The sample holds many counts of this clonotype. The chain is built from TRBV20-1 and TRBJ2-5; 9 bases agree with TRBD2. After removal of 0 bases from V and 4 bases from J, the junction contained 0 bases not matched to a gene. CDR1 and CDR2 from the germline V gene are DFQATT and SNEGSKA (reference sequence). This CDR3 is 13 amino acids long. CDR3 sequence reads: CSARETSGETQYF. DNA for the CDR3: TGCAGTGCTAGAGAGACTAGCGGAGAGACCCAGTACTTC.

This clonotype was counted ten times or more. The chain combines TRBV7-3 with TRBJ1-2, with 11 bases lining up with TRBD1. With 5 bases clipped from V and 7 bases from J, the junction kept 9 bases outside the gene matches. The CDR3 contains 15 residues. Germline values: CDR1 SGHTA, CDR2 FQGTGA. The CDR3: CASSTHPGTGGGYTF. CDR3 nucleotide sequence: TGTGCCAGCAGCACGCACCCCGGGACAGGGGGTGGCTACACCTTC.

This clonotype showed up many times. The CDR3 sequence: CSARGQFISYEQYF. The CDR3 DNA reads TGCAGTGCTCGCGGACAGTTTATCTCCTACGAGCAGTACTTC. The chain has TRBV20-1 and TRBJ2-7, with TRBD1 as a possible D gene (6 bases). CDR3 length equals 14 residues. V was clipped by 5 bases and J by 0 bases, with 14 bases between them. CDR1 DFQATT and CDR2 SNEGSKA come from the germline V gene (reference sequence).

This clonotype was observed many times. The chain recombines TRBV11-3 with TRBJ1-6, with D possibly matching TRBD1 (5 bases). CDR3 length: 14 amino acids. The germline V and J ends were trimmed by 3 bases and 6 bases, with 9 bases remaining between them. Germline lookup yields CDR1 SGHNT and CDR2 YENEEA. CDR3 residues: CASSLGTVNSPLHF. The DNA for the CDR3 is TGTGCCAGCAGCTTGGGGACGGTTAATTCACCCCTCCACTTT.

The chain joins TRBV3-1 to TRBJ2-7, with 7 nucleotides matching TRBD1. V shed 4 bases, J shed 6 bases, and the junction held 3 bases outside the gene matches. Per the germline V gene, CDR1 is LGHDT and CDR2 is YNNKEL (reference sequence). CDR3 length: 12 amino acids. The CDR3 DNA sequence: TGTGCCAGCAGCCCAACAGGGGTCGAGCAGTACTTC. Protein: CASSPTGVEQYF.

This sequence joins TRBV6-6 and TRBJ2-3, with 10 bases aligning to TRBD2. Germline CDR1 and CDR2: MNHNY and SVGAGI (reference sequence). The trim removed 2 bases at V and 5 bases at J, leaving 7 bases unmatched. This CDR3 is built from 16 residues. The CDR3 here is CASSYKAGGPGDTQYF. CDR3 nucleotides: TGTGCCAGCAGTTACAAAGCGGGAGGGCCGGGAGATACGCAGTATTTT.